The 23 T cell receptor beta chains presented below share a single source sample, sequenced in a study of cytomegalovirus exposure and HLA in healthy donors. The study ran its PCR with 60 Vbeta and 13 Jbeta primers. The table came from immunoSEQ multiplex PCR; TCRdb's copy has only in-frame clones and leaves some out. This table has about 150,000 clones, under 85% appearing once. The sequencing input was PBMCs. The receptors here all came from a woman between 18 and 30 years old in good health and CMV-seropositive.

In its sample, this clone was seen once. This chain uses TRBV7-9 with TRBJ1-4, with D uncertain. Between the trimmed V and J ends, which lost 3 bases and 3 bases, there was a span of 11 bases. The CDR3 length is 15 residues. The germline CDR1 and CDR2 sequences are SEHNR and FQNEAQ (reference sequence). CDR3 amino acids: CASSFFLEANEKLFF. CDR3 bases: TGTGCCAGCAGCTTCTTCCTCGAGGCTAATGAAAAACTGTTTTTT.

In regard to this clone: This is likely a read error, given that the CDR3 carries no conserved phenylalanine or tryptophan at its end. It is unclear where the CDR3 begins or ends on the DNA, so no DNA is shown, and the CDR3 is as TCRdb lists it. The chain uses TRBV5-6 and TRBJ1-1; the table calls TRBD1, which could not be checked here. CDR1 SGHDT and CDR2 YYEEEE come from the germline V gene. The CDR3 has 14 residues if both end residues are counted. CDR3 region: CASSLSGNQQGRTS.

The chain is built from TRBV10-1 and TRBJ1-1, with TRBD1 matching over 7 bases. This CDR3 region has 16 residues. The germline CDR1 and CDR2 sequences are WNHNN and SYGVQD (reference sequence). V lost 6 bases, J lost 4 bases, and 14 bases stayed unmatched. The CDR3 coding sequence is TGCGCCAGCAGCCCGACAGGGTCTTTTAGCGGCACTGAAGCTTTCTTT. It translates to CASSPTGSFSGTEAFF.

The chain links TRBV6-5 to TRBJ1-4; D gene uncertain. Per the germline V gene, CDR1 is MNHEY and CDR2 is SVGAGI. Trimming cost V 0 bases and J 5 bases, with 10 bases left between them. CDR3 length equals 15 residues. In DNA, the CDR3 is TGTGCCAGCAGTTACTCGAGGCTTTCAAATGAAAAACTGTTTTTT. Translated: CASSYSRLSNEKLFF.

The chain uses TRBV6-5 and TRBJ1-1; 8 bases match TRBD1. Germline lookup yields CDR1 MNHEY and CDR2 SVGAGI. The length of the CDR3 is 15 residues. V shed 5 bases, J shed 3 bases, and the junction held 8 bases outside the gene matches. For the CDR3, the DNA is TGTGCCAGCAGTCCTCCGACAGGGGTATACACTGAAGCTTTCTTT. Encoded protein: CASSPPTGVYTEAFF.

This chain connects TRBV7-9 to TRBJ1-2; no clear D gene. Germline CDR1 reads SEHNR; CDR2 reads FQNEAQ (reference sequence). The CDR3 consists of 13 residues. With 1 base removed from V and 2 bases from J, the gap between germline ends came to 5 bases. CDR3 DNA sequence: TGTGCCAGCAGCTTAGGGCAGAACTATGGCTACACCTTC. It translates to CASSLGQNYGYTF.

This chain links TRBV7-2 with TRBJ2-1; 8 positions agree with TRBD1. This CDR3 has 14 amino acids. Germline V gives CDR1 SGHTA, CDR2 FQGNSA. After removal of 5 bases from V and 6 bases from J, the junction contained 6 bases not matched to a gene. CDR3 sequence: CASSISTGGNEQFF. In DNA form, the CDR3 reads TGTGCCAGCAGCATATCAACAGGGGGCAATGAGCAGTTCTTC. The full variable domain, its missing parts supplied by reference TRBV7-2 and TRBJ2-1, is GAGVSQSPSNKVTEKGKDVELRCDPISGHTALYWYRQSLGQGLEFLIYFQGNSAPDKSGLPSDRFSAERTGGSVSTLTIQRTQQEDSAVYLCASSISTGGNEQFFGPGTRLTVL.

The chain couples TRBV19 to TRBJ2-2; 7 bases align to TRBD1. The CDR3 covers 15 residues. Per the germline V gene, CDR1 is LNHDA and CDR2 is SQIVND (reference sequence). The ends lost 3 bases at V and 3 bases at J; junction bases unmatched: 4. The CDR3 here is CASSITGTDTGELFF. For the CDR3, the DNA is TGTGCCAGTAGTATTACGGGGACAGACACCGGGGAGCTGTTTTTT. Combining the CDR3 with reference TRBV19 and TRBJ2-2 gives the whole variable domain DGGITQSPKYLFRKEGQNVTLSCEQNLNHDAMYWYRQDPGQGLRLIYYSQIVNDFQKGDIAEGYSVSREKKESFPLTVTSAQKNPTAFYLCASSITGTDTGELFFGEGSRLTVL.

This clone has only one observation. The J gene is TRBJ2-7, the V gene TRBV6-6; D may be TRBD1 (6 bases). CDR1 is MNHNY and CDR2 is SVGAGI in the germline V gene (reference sequence). Between the trimmed V and J ends, which lost 10 bases and 0 bases, there was a span of 10 bases. The CDR3 is made up of 12 amino acids. The CDR3 reads CATNRASYEQYF. CDR3 in DNA: TGTGCCACCAACAGGGCCTCCTACGAGCAGTACTTC.

With respect to this clone: Other DNA sequences in this specimen translate into the identical CDR3. This sequence joins TRBV5-1 and TRBJ1-4; D is ambiguous. V gave up 0 bases and J gave up 0 bases, with 6 bases separating them. This CDR3 spans 15 amino acids. The germline gives CDR1 SGHRS, CDR2 YFSETQ. The CDR3 DNA follows: TGCGCCAGCAGCTTGGAAGGAGCAACTAATGAAAAACTGTTTTTT. It codes for CASSLEGATNEKLFF.

The chain links TRBV7-8 to TRBJ1-3; no clear D. The length of the CDR3 is 14 residues. V was cut by 3 bases and J by 1 base, with 7 bases left in between. The germline V gene encodes CDR1 SGHVS and CDR2 FQNEAQ. This CDR3 reads CASSFGVSGNTIYF. CDR3 nucleotide sequence: TGTGCCAGCAGCTTTGGAGTTTCTGGAAACACCATATATTTT.

This chain connects TRBV13 to TRBJ2-6, with no clear D. Germline CDR1 PRHDT, CDR2 FYEKMQ (reference sequence). The length of the CDR3 is 14 residues. V dropped 3 bases and J dropped 1 base, with 4 bases sitting between them. CDR3 bases: TGTGCCAGCAGCTTTCTTTCTGGGGCCAACGTCCTGACTTTC. Translated, it gives CASSFLSGANVLTF.

The chain combines TRBV4-2 with TRBJ2-2; the D gene is possibly TRBD1 (6 bases). This CDR3 spans 17 amino acids. V was cut by 5 bases and J by 3 bases, with 19 bases left in between. Germline lookup yields CDR1 LGHNA and CDR2 YNFKEQ. CDR3 sequence reads: CASSYYRAQGHTGELFF. DNA of the CDR3: TGTGCCAGCAGCTACTACAGGGCCCAAGGACACACCGGGGAGCTGTTTTTT.

This chain uses TRBV6-4 with TRBJ1-2, with 7 bases matching TRBD1. CDR1 MRHNA and CDR2 SNTAGT come from the germline V gene. The ends lost 5 bases at V and 2 bases at J; junction bases unmatched: 2. This CDR3 has 13 residues. The CDR3 is CASSSGQNYGYTF. CDR3 coding DNA: TGTGCCAGCAGTTCGGGACAGAACTATGGCTACACCTTC.

By sample share, this clone is medium-sized. V and J are TRBV14 and TRBJ1-2; weak D call: TRBD1 (5 bases). The CDR3 has 14 amino acids. Trimming cost V 1 base and J 3 bases, with 9 bases left between them. CDR1 is SGHDN and CDR2 is FVKESK in the germline V gene. The DNA for the CDR3 is TGTGCCAGCAGCCAAGGGGGCGCTGACTATGGCTACACCTTC. This encodes CASSQGGADYGYTF.

The CDR3 reads CASSQEGQGEAYNEQFF. The CDR3, as DNA: TGCGCCAGCAGCCAAGAAGGTCAGGGGGAAGCCTACAATGAGCAGTTCTTC. The chain combines TRBV4-3 with TRBJ2-1, with 7 bases lining up with TRBD1. The CDR3 is 17 amino acids. Germline loops: CDR1 LGHNA, CDR2 YSLEER. Trimming took 0 bases from V and 2 from J; bases not matched to a gene: 7.

The V call is TRBV9, the J call TRBJ2-2; no clear D gene. Trimming stripped 0 bases from V and 1 base from J, with 7 bases between. Germline CDR1 SGDLS, CDR2 YYNGEE. There are 15 residues in the CDR3. CDR3 protein: CASSVERVNTGELFF. DNA of the CDR3: TGTGCCAGCAGCGTAGAACGGGTGAACACCGGGGAGCTGTTTTTT. The full variable domain, with the rest looked up from reference TRBV9 and TRBJ2-2, is DSGVTQTPKHLITATGQRVTLRCSPRSGDLSVYWYQQSLDQGLQFLIQYYNGEERAKGNILERFSAQQFPDLHSELNLSSLELGDSALYFCASSVERVNTGELFFGEGSRLTVL.

The chain carries TRBV6-1 and TRBJ1-1; TRBD1 might be the D (6 bases). Germline CDR1 MNHNS, CDR2 SASEGT. The CDR3 totals 14 residues. V lost 7 bases and J lost 4, with 16 bases in between. In DNA, the CDR3 is TGTGCCAGCACCAGGACAGCCCTAGGCACTGAAGCTTTCTTT. This sequence encodes CASTRTALGTEAFF.

The rearrangement uses TRBV6-5 and TRBJ1-2; 8 bases match TRBD1. Germline CDR1 reads MNHEY; CDR2 reads SVGAGI. The CDR3 contains 13 residues. V shed 6 bases, J shed 8 bases, and the junction held 8 bases outside the gene matches. This CDR3 is CASSPGQVPGYTF. In DNA form, the CDR3 reads TGTGCCAGCAGCCCGGGACAGGTCCCGGGCTACACCTTC.

The chain employs TRBV4-3 and TRBJ2-3, with 8 bases that match TRBD2. This CDR3 has 17 amino acids. Germline V gene lookup returns CDR1 LGHNA and CDR2 YSLEER. Trimming at V came to 1 base and at J to 1 base, leaving 7 bases not matched to a gene. The CDR3: CASSQVRQRGRTDTQYF. The CDR3 bases are TGCGCCAGCAGCCAAGTCCGTCAGCGGGGGCGCACAGATACGCAGTATTTT.

This clone was counted only a few times. V is TRBV13 and J is TRBJ2-1, with D possibly being TRBD1 (6 bases). Germline-derived CDR1 and CDR2 are PRHDT and FYEKMQ (reference sequence). CDR3 length: 16 amino acids. The V gene lost 5 bases and the J gene lost 8 bases, with 22 bases spanning the gap. CDR3: CASSQKQGAVQYEQFF. Here the CDR3 DNA reads TGTGCCAGCAGCCAAAAACAGGGTGCCGTACAATATGAGCAGTTCTTC.

The V call is TRBV29-1, the J call TRBJ1-1; D perhaps matches TRBD1 (5 bases). Trimming removed 5 bases at V and 11 bases at J, with 27 bases between. Germline CDR1 is SQVTM and CDR2 is ANQGSEA. This CDR3 is built from 15 residues. CDR3 nucleotides: TGCAGCGTTTGGACGGCACCGGGGGAATTTAATTCGGCTTTCTTT. Amino acids: CSVWTAPGEFNSAFF. The variable domain in full, completed from reference TRBV29-1 and TRBJ1-1, reads SAVISQKPSRDICQRGTSLTIQCQVDSQVTMMFWYRQQPGQSLTLIATANQGSEATYESGFVIDKFPISRPNLTFSTLTVSNMSPEDSSIYLCSVWTAPGEFNSAFFGQGTRLTVV.

Points on this clone: A junction boundary mismatches the germline segment, possibly from a read error. The identical CDR3 is also encoded by other nucleotide sequences in the sample. This sequence joins TRBV7-9 and TRBJ2-1; 12 positions match TRBD2. Germline loops: CDR1 SEHNR, CDR2 FQNEAQ (reference sequence). There are 13 residues in the CDR3. This CDR3 reads CASSLAGGNEQFF. The CDR3 coding sequence is TGTGCCAGCAGCCTAGCGGGGGGGAATGAGCAGTTCTTC.